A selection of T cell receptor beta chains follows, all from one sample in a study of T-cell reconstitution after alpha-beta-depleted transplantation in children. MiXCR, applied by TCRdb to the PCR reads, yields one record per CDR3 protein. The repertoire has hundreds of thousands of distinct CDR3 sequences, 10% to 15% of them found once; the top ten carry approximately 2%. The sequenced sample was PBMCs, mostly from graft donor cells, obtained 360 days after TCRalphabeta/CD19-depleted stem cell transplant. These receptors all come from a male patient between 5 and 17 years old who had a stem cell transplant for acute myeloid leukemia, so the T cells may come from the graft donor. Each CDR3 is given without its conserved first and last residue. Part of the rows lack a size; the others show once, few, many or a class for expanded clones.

ASSSRQGYEQY	many	TRBV6-5	TRBJ2-7
ASSPLGPNNIREAF	few	TRBV18	TRBJ1-1
ASSSSRTSGINEQF	many	TRBV7-9	TRBJ2-1
ASSPDRVSYEQY	many	TRBV28	TRBJ2-7
ASSIGLAMYNEQF	many	TRBV12-3/TRBV12-4	TRBJ2-1
ASSQGHIDTGELF	many	TRBV4-3	TRBJ2-2
ASSVAGQGSGANVLT	few	TRBV9	TRBJ2-6
ASSLLGSGGPYEQY	NA	TRBV27	TRBJ2-7
AISGQGYQETQY	many	TRBV10-3	TRBJ2-5
ATAGYETQY	few	TRBV6-2/TRBV6-3	TRBJ2-5
ASRDRGEQY	NA	TRBV21-1	TRBJ2-7
ASSAPGRENTGELF	few	TRBV7-2	TRBJ2-2
ASSFDSSKAYEQY	NA	TRBV7-2	TRBJ2-7
ASSPTDRVGETQY	few	TRBV7-7	TRBJ2-5
ATSRALGMGGPDTQY	few	TRBV15	TRBJ2-3
ASTVTGRLDTQY	NA	TRBV7-3	TRBJ2-3
ASTPSGSLFYEQY	NA	TRBV7-8	TRBJ2-7
ASSLNRRGTGELF	NA	TRBV7-3	TRBJ2-2
SAREVAGAGVYNEQF	NA	TRBV20-1	TRBJ2-1
SVEGQGPSGANVLT	few	TRBV29-1	TRBJ2-6
AISGDGAYQETQY	NA	TRBV10-3	TRBJ2-5
ASSLALGGAEAF	few	TRBV28	TRBJ1-1
SVGGLFIEQF	NA	TRBV29-1	TRBJ2-1